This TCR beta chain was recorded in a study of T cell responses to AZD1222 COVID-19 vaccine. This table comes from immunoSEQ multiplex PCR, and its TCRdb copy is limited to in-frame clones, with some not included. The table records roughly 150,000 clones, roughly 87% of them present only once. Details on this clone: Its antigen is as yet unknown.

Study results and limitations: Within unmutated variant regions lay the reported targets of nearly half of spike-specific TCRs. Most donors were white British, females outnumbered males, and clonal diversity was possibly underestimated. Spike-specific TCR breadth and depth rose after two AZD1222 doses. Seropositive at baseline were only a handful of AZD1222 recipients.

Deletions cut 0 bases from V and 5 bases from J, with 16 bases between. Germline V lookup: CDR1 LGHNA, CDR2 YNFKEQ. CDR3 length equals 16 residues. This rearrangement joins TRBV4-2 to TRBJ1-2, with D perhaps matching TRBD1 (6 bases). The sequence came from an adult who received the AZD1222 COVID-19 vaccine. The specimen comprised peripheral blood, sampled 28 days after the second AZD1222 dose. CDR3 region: CASSQEGTFVGYGYTF. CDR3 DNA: TGTGCCAGCAGCCAAGAGGGGACATTCGTTGGGTATGGCTACACCTTC.